These 2 T cell receptor beta chains share one sample of origin, sequenced in a study of regulatory T cells in long-lasting Graves disease. Time point: newly diagnosed GD, antithyroid drugs for less than 3 months. Following extraction of RNA from PBMCs, that RNA was used to make the TCR library. According to the study, TCR beta libraries were built with iRepertoire HTBI primers and CDR3-region Arm-PCR. TCRdb independently ran MiXCR on the multiplex PCR reads; one entry per CDR3 protein. The sample shows about 560,000 distinct CDR3 sequences, more than 15% of them seen only once. These sequences were also reported in another study, on T cells in Graves' hyperthyroidism and ophthalmopathy.

The sample consisted of peripheral blood mononuclear cells (PBMCs), taken at new diagnosis, from a patient treated with antithyroid drugs. The origin of the receptors is a young man with Graves disease.

The chain combines TRBV6-1 with TRBJ2-5, with D possibly TRBD2 on 6 matching bases. Between the trimmed V and J ends, which lost 0 bases and 2 bases, there was a span of 13 bases. There are 16 residues in the CDR3. Looked up from germline, CDR1 is MNHNS and CDR2 is SASEGT. In DNA form, the CDR3 reads TGTGCCAGCAGTGAAGCGCAGGAGCGGGCACAAGAGACCCAGTACTTC. Amino acids: CASSEAQERAQETQYF.

This rearrangement joins TRBV4-2 to TRBJ2-2; TRBD2 matches at 9 bases. Trimming removed 5 bases from V and 1 base from J; junction bases left unmatched: 5. CDR1 and CDR2 (germline): LGHNA, YNFKEQ. CDR3 length: 16 residues. The CDR3 sequence: CASSLGLALNTGELFF. CDR3 coding DNA: TGTGCCAGCAGCTTGGGACTAGCACTGAACACCGGGGAGCTGTTTTTT.